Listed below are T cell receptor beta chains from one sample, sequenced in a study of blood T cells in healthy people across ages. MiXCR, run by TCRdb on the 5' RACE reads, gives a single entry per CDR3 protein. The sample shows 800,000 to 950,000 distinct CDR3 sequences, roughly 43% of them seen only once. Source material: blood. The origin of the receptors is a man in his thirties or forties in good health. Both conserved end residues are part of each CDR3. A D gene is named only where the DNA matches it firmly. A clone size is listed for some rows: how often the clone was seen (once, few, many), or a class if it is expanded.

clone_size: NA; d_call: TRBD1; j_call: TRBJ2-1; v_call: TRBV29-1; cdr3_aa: CSVELRTGNDEQFF; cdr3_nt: TGCAGCGTTGAACTCAGGACAGGGAATGATGAGCAGTTCTTC
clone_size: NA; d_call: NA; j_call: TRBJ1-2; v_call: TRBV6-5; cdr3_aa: CASSYSKQANYSYTF; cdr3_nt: TGTGCCAGCAGTTACTCGAAACAGGCCAACTATAGCTACACCTTC
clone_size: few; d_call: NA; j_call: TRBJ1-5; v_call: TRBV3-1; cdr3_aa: CASSQSSFISNQPQHF; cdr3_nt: TGTGCCAGCAGCCAATCTTCGTTTATTAGCAATCAGCCCCAGCATTTT
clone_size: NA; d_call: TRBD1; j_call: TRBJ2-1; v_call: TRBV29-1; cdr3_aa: CSVTGADYNEQFF; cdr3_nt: TGCAGCGTTACAGGGGCGGATTACAATGAGCAGTTCTTC
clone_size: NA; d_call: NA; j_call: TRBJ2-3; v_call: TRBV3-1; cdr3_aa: CASSQHSTDTQYF; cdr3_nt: TGTGCCAGCAGCCAACACAGCACAGATACGCAGTATTTT
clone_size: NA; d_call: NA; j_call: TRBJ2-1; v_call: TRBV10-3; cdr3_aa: CATSEGGSYPFF; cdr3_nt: TGTGCCACCAGTGAGGGGGGGTCGTATCCGTTCTTC
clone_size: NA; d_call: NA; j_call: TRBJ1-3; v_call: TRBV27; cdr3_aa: CASSPSQADSGNTIYF; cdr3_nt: TGTGCCAGCAGTCCTAGTCAAGCGGACTCTGGAAACACCATATATTTT
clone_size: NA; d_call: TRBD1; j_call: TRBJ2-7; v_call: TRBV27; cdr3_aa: CASSPGTAFSYEQYF; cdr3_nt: TGTGCCAGCAGCCCCGGGACAGCCTTCTCCTACGAGCAGTACTTC
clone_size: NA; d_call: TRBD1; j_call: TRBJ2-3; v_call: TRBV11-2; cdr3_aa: CASSPQGQGGTDTQYF; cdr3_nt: TGTGCCAGCAGCCCGCAGGGACAGGGTGGCACAGATACGCAGTATTTT
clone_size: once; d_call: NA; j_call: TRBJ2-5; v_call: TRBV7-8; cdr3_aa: CASSFSGGKTQYF; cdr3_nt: TGTGCCAGCAGCTTTAGCGGCGGGAAGACCCAGTACTTC
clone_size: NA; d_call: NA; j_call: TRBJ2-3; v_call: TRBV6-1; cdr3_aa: CASSESPGTDTQYF; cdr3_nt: TGTGCCAGCAGTGAAAGCCCCGGCACAGATACGCAGTATTTT
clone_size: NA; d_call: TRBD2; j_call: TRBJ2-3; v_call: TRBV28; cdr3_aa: CASKSGLAGSTDTQYF; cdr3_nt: TGTGCGAGTAAGAGCGGACTAGCGGGGAGCACAGATACGCAGTATTTT
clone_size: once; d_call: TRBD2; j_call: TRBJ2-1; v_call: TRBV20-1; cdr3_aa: CSAQGGTSGYNEQFF; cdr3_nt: TGCAGTGCTCAAGGTGGGACTAGCGGGTACAATGAGCAGTTCTTC
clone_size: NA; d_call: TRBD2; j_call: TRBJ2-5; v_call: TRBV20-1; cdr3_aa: CSARTFGGGRQETQYF; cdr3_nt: TGCAGTGCTAGGACCTTCGGGGGGGGGCGACAAGAGACCCAGTACTTC
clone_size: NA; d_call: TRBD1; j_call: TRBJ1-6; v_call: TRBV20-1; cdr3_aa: CSAREGGSRLPNSPLHF; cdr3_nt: TGCAGTGCTAGAGAAGGGGGCTCACGCCTGCCTAATTCACCCCTCCACTTT
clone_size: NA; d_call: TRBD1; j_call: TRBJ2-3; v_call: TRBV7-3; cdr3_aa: CASSSGQVGDTQYF; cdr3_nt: TGTGCCAGCAGCTCCGGACAGGTTGGAGATACGCAGTATTTT
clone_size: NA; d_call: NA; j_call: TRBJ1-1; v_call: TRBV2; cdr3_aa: CASGEKEAFF; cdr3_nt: TGTGCCAGCGGAGAAAAAGAAGCTTTCTTT
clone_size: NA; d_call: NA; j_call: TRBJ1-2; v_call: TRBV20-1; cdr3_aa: CASGQLWGYTF; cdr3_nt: TGCGCGAGCGGACAGCTGTGGGGCTACACCTTC